Given below is one T cell receptor (beta chain) in context. TCRdb called the 5' RACE reads again in MiXCR, with one record for every CDR3 protein. The sample consists of about 310,000 distinct CDR3 sequences, about a fifth of them appearing once. This record belongs to a study of CD8 T cells in ankylosing spondylitis. The CDR3 is 15 amino acids. Between the trimmed V and J ends, which lost 3 bases and 2 bases, there was a span of 13 bases. Germline V CDR1 and CDR2: LNHDA, SQIVND (reference sequence). The TCR was taken from a female donor with ankylosing spondylitis or in good health (not recorded which). The sample was blood, either unsorted or a sorted T cell fraction (not recorded which). The V call is TRBV19, the J call TRBJ1-1; possible D gene TRBD1, 6 bases. This chain's CDR3 is CASSIGQHDNTEAFF. The DNA of the CDR3 is TGTGCCAGTAGTATTGGACAGCACGACAACACTGAAGCTTTCTTT.